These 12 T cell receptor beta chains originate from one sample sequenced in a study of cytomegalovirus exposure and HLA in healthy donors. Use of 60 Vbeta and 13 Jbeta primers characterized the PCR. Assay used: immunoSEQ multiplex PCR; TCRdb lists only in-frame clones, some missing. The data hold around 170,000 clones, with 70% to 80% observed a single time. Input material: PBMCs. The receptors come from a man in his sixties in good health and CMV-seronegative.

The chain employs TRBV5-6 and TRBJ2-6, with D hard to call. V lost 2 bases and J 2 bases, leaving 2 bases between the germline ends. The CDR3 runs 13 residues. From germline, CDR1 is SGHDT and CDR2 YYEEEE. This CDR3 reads CASSFAGANVLTF. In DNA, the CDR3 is TGTGCCAGCAGCTTCGCTGGGGCCAACGTCCTGACTTTC. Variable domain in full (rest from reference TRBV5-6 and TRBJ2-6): DAGVTQSPTHLIKTRGQQVTLRCSPKSGHDTVSWYQQALGQGPQFIFQYYEEEERQRGNFPDRFSGHQFPNYSSELNVNALLLGDSALYLCASSFAGANVLTFGAGSRLTVL.

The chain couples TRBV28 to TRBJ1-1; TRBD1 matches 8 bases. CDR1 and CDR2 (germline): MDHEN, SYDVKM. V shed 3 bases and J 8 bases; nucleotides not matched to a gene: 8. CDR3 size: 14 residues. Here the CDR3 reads CASSLQGATNEAFF. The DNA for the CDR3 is TGTGCCAGCAGTTTGCAGGGGGCTACGAACGAAGCTTTCTTT.

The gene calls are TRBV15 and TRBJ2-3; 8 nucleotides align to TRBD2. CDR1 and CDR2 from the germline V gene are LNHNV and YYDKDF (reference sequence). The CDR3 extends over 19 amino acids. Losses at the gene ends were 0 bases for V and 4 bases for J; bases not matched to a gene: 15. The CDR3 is CATSRDGREERISADTQYF. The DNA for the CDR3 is TGTGCCACCAGCAGAGATGGGCGGGAGGAGAGGATTAGCGCAGATACGCAGTATTTT.

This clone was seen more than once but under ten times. The CDR3 here is CASRRDYVGVQETQYF. CDR3 sequence (DNA): TGTGCCAGCAGGCGGGATTATGTAGGGGTCCAAGAGACCCAGTACTTC. This chain joins TRBV2 and TRBJ2-5, with D tentatively TRBD2 (6 bases). The CDR3 sequence is 16 residues long. V lost 6 bases and J 1 base, leaving 18 bases between the germline ends. Per germline, CDR1 SNHLY and CDR2 FYNNEI.

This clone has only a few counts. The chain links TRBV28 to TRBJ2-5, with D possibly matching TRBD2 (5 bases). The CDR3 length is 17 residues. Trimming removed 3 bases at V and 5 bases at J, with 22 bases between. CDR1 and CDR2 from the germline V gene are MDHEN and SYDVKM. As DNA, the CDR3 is TGTGCCAGCAGTTTGAAGGTTAGCGCGGCACCCCTGGAGACCCAGTACTTC. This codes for CASSLKVSAAPLETQYF.

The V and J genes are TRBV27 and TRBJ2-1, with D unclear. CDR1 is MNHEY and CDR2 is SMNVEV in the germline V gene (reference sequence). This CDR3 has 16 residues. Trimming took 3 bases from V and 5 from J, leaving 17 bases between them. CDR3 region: CASSFNSASRNNEQFF. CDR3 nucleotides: TGTGCCAGCAGTTTCAATTCGGCGAGCAGGAACAATGAGCAGTTCTTC.

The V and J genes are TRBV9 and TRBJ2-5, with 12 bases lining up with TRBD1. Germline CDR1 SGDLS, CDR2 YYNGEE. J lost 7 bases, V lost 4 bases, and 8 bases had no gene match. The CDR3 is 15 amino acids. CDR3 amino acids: CASSRSGTGGWTQYF. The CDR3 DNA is TGTGCCAGCAGCCGTTCCGGGACAGGGGGCTGGACCCAGTACTTC.

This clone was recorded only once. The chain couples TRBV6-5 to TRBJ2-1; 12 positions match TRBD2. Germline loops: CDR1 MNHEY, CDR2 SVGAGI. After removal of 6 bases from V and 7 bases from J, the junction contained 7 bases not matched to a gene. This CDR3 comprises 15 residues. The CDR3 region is CASRPSGGAGNEQFF. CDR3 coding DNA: TGTGCCAGCAGACCTAGCGGGGGGGCCGGGAATGAGCAGTTCTTC.

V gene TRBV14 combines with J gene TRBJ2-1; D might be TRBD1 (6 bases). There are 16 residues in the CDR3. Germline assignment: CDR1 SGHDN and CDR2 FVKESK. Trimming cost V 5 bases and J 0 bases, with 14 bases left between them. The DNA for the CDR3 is TGTGCCAGCAGCATAGGGGGTCGGAGCTCCTACAATGAGCAGTTCTTC. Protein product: CASSIGGRSSYNEQFF.

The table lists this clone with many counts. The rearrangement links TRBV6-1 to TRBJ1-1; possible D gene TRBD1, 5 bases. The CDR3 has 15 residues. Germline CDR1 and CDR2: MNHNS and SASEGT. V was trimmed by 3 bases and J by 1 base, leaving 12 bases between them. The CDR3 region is CASSEWRTPNTEAFF. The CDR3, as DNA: TGTGCCAGCAGTGAGTGGCGGACACCGAACACTGAAGCTTTCTTT.

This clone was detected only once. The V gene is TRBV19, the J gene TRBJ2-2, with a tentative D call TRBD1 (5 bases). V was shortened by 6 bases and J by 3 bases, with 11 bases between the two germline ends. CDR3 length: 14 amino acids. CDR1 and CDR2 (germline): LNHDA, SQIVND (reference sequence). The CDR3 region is CASSSAGHTGELFF. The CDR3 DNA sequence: TGTGCCAGTAGCTCTGCAGGGCACACCGGGGAGCTGTTTTTT.

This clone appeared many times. The CDR3 DNA reads as TGTGCCAGCAGCCAAGAAGCCTACAACACTGAAGCTTTCTTT. Translating gives CASSQEAYNTEAFF. J is TRBJ1-1 and V is TRBV4-2; unclear D gene. The CDR3 runs 14 residues. V was trimmed by 0 bases and J by 2 bases, leaving 7 bases between them. CDR1 is LGHNA, CDR2 YNFKEQ, per germline.